This T cell receptor beta chain was captured in a study of cytomegalovirus exposure and HLA in healthy donors. The PCR made use of 60 Vbeta and 13 Jbeta primers. The data were produced by immunoSEQ multiplex PCR, yet TCRdb's version contains in-frame clones alone and is incomplete. This sample has tens of thousands of clones, with 75% to 85% found just once. This clone was detected a few times. The CDR3 length is 14 residues. Trimming took 5 bases from V and 1 from J, leaving 11 bases between them. The V gene's germline CDR1 is MNHNS and CDR2 SASEGT. The TCR was taken from a man aged 30-40 years in good health and CMV-seropositive. The chain recombines TRBV6-1 with TRBJ1-1, with D unclear. Sequenced: PBMCs. The CDR3 region has the DNA TGTGCCAGCAGTTATCGGGGAGCGAACACTGAAGCTTTCTTT. It yields the protein CASSYRGANTEAFF.